Below, 29 T cell receptor beta chains from the same sample are listed, as sequenced in a study of shared T cell receptors in the human thymus. Assay: immunoSEQ multiplex PCR; the TCRdb copy retains only in-frame clones and omits some. In the table there are some 640,000 clones, around 87% of which are singletons. These data were also reused for a study on human thymus T cells.

Sequenced material: thymocytes. The source is a boy under three years old with a congenital heart defect.

CDR3 amino acids: CASRGTNSPSIHNEQFF. In DNA form, the CDR3 reads TGCGCCAGCAGAGGGACTAACTCCCCCTCGATACACAATGAGCAGTTCTTC. The chain employs TRBV10-2 and TRBJ2-1; 7 bases match TRBD2. V lost 6 bases, J lost 5 bases, and 16 bases stayed unmatched. From germline, CDR1 is WSHSY and CDR2 SAAADI. The length of the CDR3 is 17 residues.

This chain joins TRBV25-1 and TRBJ2-3, with TRBD2 identical over 9 bases. CDR1 and CDR2 from the germline V gene are MGHDK and SYGVNS. V shed 2 bases, J shed 5 bases, and the junction held 8 bases outside the gene matches. There are 16 residues in the CDR3. The CDR3 nucleotides are TGTGCCAGCAGTGAAAACCGCGGGAGGGCCCAAGATACGCAGTATTTT. Protein: CASSENRGRAQDTQYF.

This rearrangement joins TRBV5-4 to TRBJ2-3; D is undetermined. The CDR3 is 13 residues long. The ends were cut back, 0 bases at V and 1 base at J, with 3 bases in the middle. Germline V lookup: CDR1 SGHNT, CDR2 YYREEE (reference sequence). CDR3 in amino acids: CASSLGGTDTQYF. The CDR3 nucleotides are TGTGCCAGCAGCTTGGGAGGCACAGATACGCAGTATTTT.

This clone appeared a few times. This chain uses TRBV9 with TRBJ1-6, with TRBD1 matching 7 bases. This CDR3 contains 19 residues. Trimming at V came to 3 bases and at J to 9 bases, leaving 21 bases not matched to a gene. The germline V gene encodes CDR1 SGDLS and CDR2 YYNGEE. CDR3: CASSATTRQGGNSGSPLHF. As DNA, the CDR3 is TGTGCCAGCAGCGCTACCACCCGACAGGGAGGTAATTCTGGTTCACCCCTCCACTTT.

V gene TRBV10-3 combines with J gene TRBJ1-1; no clear D. Deletions cut 9 bases from V and 6 bases from J, with 11 bases between. CDR3 size: 11 residues. The germline V gene encodes CDR1 ENHRY and CDR2 SYGVKD. The CDR3 sequence is CAIKTAAEAFF. In nucleotides, the CDR3 is TGTGCCATAAAAACAGCGGCTGAAGCTTTCTTT.

This clone came up a few times. Written as DNA, the CDR3 is TGTGCCAGCAGTTCGAACAGGGGGCGCGGGAATGAGCAGTTCTTC. This encodes CASSSNRGRGNEQFF. This rearrangement joins TRBV27 to TRBJ2-1, with 9 bases that match TRBD1. Germline lookup yields CDR1 MNHEY and CDR2 SMNVEV (reference sequence). The CDR3 runs to 15 residues. The trim removed 4 bases at V and 7 bases at J, leaving 8 bases unmatched.

J is TRBJ1-4 and V is TRBV20-1; D gene unclear. Between the trimmed V and J ends, which lost 5 bases and 8 bases, there was a span of 9 bases. CDR3 length: 11 amino acids. Germline values: CDR1 DFQATT, CDR2 SNEGSKA (reference sequence). CDR3: CSAGQSEKLFF. CDR3 nucleotides: TGCAGTGCTGGGCAATCGGAAAAACTGTTTTTT.

This clone was detected once. The gene calls are TRBV6-6 and TRBJ1-5, with 7 bases matching TRBD1. This CDR3 spans 13 amino acids. Trimming cost V 7 bases and J 4 bases; bases outside gene matches: 4. Germline V lookup: CDR1 MNHNY, CDR2 SVGAGI (reference sequence). Written as DNA, the CDR3 is TGTGCCAGCAACGACAGGGTTAATCAGCCCCAGCATTTT. It encodes CASNDRVNQPQHF.

The chain carries TRBV12-5 and TRBJ1-1, with a weak D call TRBD1 (5 bases). Looked up from germline, CDR1 is LGHNT and CDR2 is FRNRAP. V was shortened by 3 bases and J by 1 base, with 6 bases between the two germline ends. The CDR3 has 13 amino acids. CDR3: CASGFDRNTEAFF. The CDR3 nucleotides read TGTGCTAGTGGTTTCGACAGGAACACTGAAGCTTTCTTT. Based on the CDR3 plus reference TRBV12-5 and TRBJ1-1, the full variable domain is DARVTQTPRHKVTEMGQEVTMRCQPILGHNTVFWYRQTMMQGLELLAYFRNRAPLDDSGMPKDRFSAEMPDATLATLKIQPSEPRDSAVYFCASGFDRNTEAFFGQGTRLTVV.

The chain joins TRBV7-9 to TRBJ2-3; D possibly corresponds to TRBD1 (6 bases). Germline CDR1 SEHNR, CDR2 FQNEAQ (reference sequence). V was clipped by 0 bases and J by 7 bases, with 17 bases between them. This CDR3 has 16 amino acids. CDR3 sequence (DNA): TGTGCCAGCAGCTTAGCGCGCAGGGGAAGTAGACATACGCAGTATTTT. Protein product: CASSLARRGSRHTQYF.

The chain recombines TRBV7-9 with TRBJ2-7, with 8 bases lining up with TRBD1. With 3 bases clipped from V and 5 bases from J, the junction kept 12 bases outside the gene matches. In germline, CDR1 is SEHNR, CDR2 FQNEAQ (reference sequence). The CDR3 runs to 16 residues. The CDR3 spells CASSFYRTGCRDEQYF. The DNA of the CDR3 is TGTGCCAGCAGCTTTTACCGGACAGGGTGTCGGGACGAGCAGTACTTC.

J is TRBJ2-1 and V is TRBV27, with 8 nucleotides matching TRBD2. The CDR3 spans 17 residues. V shed 5 bases, J shed 0 bases, and the junction held 9 bases outside the gene matches. Germline values: CDR1 MNHEY, CDR2 SMNVEV (reference sequence). The CDR3 bases are TGTGCCAGCAGTCCGTGGACTAGCCCGAGCTCCTACAATGAGCAGTTCTTC. This sequence encodes CASSPWTSPSSYNEQFF.

The chain has TRBV6-5 and TRBJ2-7; possibly TRBD1 for D (5 bases). This CDR3 has 14 amino acids. Germline values: CDR1 MNHEY, CDR2 SVGAGI. Trimming took 8 bases from V and 4 from J, leaving 18 bases between them. The CDR3 is CASGVAGPFYEQYF. The CDR3 region has the DNA TGTGCCAGCGGCGTGGCAGGGCCCTTTTACGAGCAGTACTTC.

V usage is TRBV6-6 and J usage is TRBJ2-7; D unclear. The CDR3 contains 13 residues. Germline V lookup: CDR1 MNHNY, CDR2 SVGAGI (reference sequence). V lost 2 bases and J 9 bases, leaving 14 bases between the germline ends. CDR3 residues: CASSYLPQFLQYF. CDR3 nucleotide sequence: TGTGCCAGCAGTTACCTGCCCCAGTTTTTGCAGTACTTC.

The CDR3 is CAIGRGGPTDTQYF. The DNA of the CDR3 is TGTGCCATCGGGCGGGGGGGGCCCACAGATACGCAGTATTTT. The rearrangement joins TRBV19 to TRBJ2-3; 9 nucleotides match TRBD2. J lost 2 bases, V lost 10 bases, and 7 bases had no gene match. The CDR3 totals 14 residues. The germline V gene encodes CDR1 LNHDA and CDR2 SQIVND (reference sequence).

The V and J genes are TRBV4-2 and TRBJ2-7, with D perhaps matching TRBD2 (6 bases). Germline CDR1 reads LGHNA; CDR2 reads YNFKEQ. The V gene lost 3 bases and the J gene lost 3 bases, with 24 bases spanning the gap. The CDR3 is 18 residues long. CDR3 region: CASSQDPVPPRDCYEQYF. The CDR3 bases are TGTGCCAGCAGCCAGGATCCGGTCCCCCCCAGGGACTGCTACGAGCAGTACTTC.

J is TRBJ2-7 and V is TRBV27, with 10 positions matching TRBD2. The CDR3 totals 14 residues. Trimming cost V 4 bases and J 3 bases; bases outside gene matches: 3. Germline assignment: CDR1 MNHEY and CDR2 SMNVEV (reference sequence). The CDR3, as DNA: TGTGCCAGCAGTTCCAGGACTAGCGGCTACGAGCAGTACTTC. It codes for CASSSRTSGYEQYF.

This chain links TRBV7-9 with TRBJ2-7; 9 positions match TRBD1. Germline V gene sequence: CDR1 SEHNR, CDR2 FQNEAQ (reference sequence). The CDR3 runs 14 residues. V dropped 3 bases and J dropped 5; count of bases not matched to a gene: 5. The CDR3 is CASSFRDRAHEQYF. The CDR3 region has the DNA TGTGCCAGCAGCTTCCGGGACAGGGCCCACGAGCAGTACTTC.

V is TRBV4-1 and J is TRBJ2-7, with TRBD2 as a possible D gene (6 bases). The germline V gene encodes CDR1 MGHRA and CDR2 YSYEKL. This CDR3 has 14 residues. V lost 5 bases and J 2 bases, leaving 13 bases between the germline ends. CDR3 amino acids: CASSSGTQPYEQYF. For the CDR3, the DNA is TGCGCCAGCAGCTCCGGGACTCAGCCCTACGAGCAGTACTTC.

The chain combines TRBV5-4 with TRBJ1-1; TRBD1 is a possible D gene (5 bases). In germline, CDR1 is SGHNT, CDR2 YYREEE (reference sequence). Trimming took off 1 base at V and 0 bases at J, with 13 bases between the two ends. The CDR3 spans 16 residues. CDR3: CASSLNRGTLNTEAFF. The DNA for the CDR3 is TGTGCCAGCAGCTTGAACCGGGGGACCCTGAACACTGAAGCTTTCTTT. Drawing the rest from reference TRBV5-4 and TRBJ1-1, the complete variable domain is ETGVTQSPTHLIKTRGQQVTLRCSSQSGHNTVSWYQQALGQGPQFIFQYYREEENGRGNFPPRFSGLQFPNYSSELNVNALELDDSALYLCASSLNRGTLNTEAFFGQGTRLTVV.

The V and J genes are TRBV5-6 and TRBJ2-3; 7 bases align to TRBD2. Germline V gene data show CDR1 as SGHDT and CDR2 as YYEEEE. This CDR3 has 18 residues. After removal of 4 bases from V and 8 bases from J, the junction contained 22 bases not matched to a gene. CDR3 residues: CASSPTPKGKGEGGTQYF. The DNA for the CDR3 is TGTGCCAGCAGCCCCACCCCCAAAGGCAAAGGGGAGGGAGGTACGCAGTATTTT.

The CDR3 sequence: CSPQVRGIRFF. Here the CDR3 DNA reads TGCAGTCCCCAAGTCCGAGGTATACGGTTCTTC. This rearrangement joins TRBV20-1 to TRBJ2-1; D is unclear. Germline loops: CDR1 DFQATT, CDR2 SNEGSKA (reference sequence). The CDR3 sequence is 11 residues long. V was trimmed by 8 bases and J by 15 bases, leaving 20 bases between them.

This chain uses TRBV4-3 with TRBJ2-7, with 16 nucleotides matching TRBD2. The CDR3 sequence is 22 residues long. CDR1 is LGHNA, CDR2 YSLEER, per germline. The trim removed 1 base at V and 2 bases at J, leaving 17 bases unmatched. CDR3 bases: TGCGCCAGCAGCCAAGGGGGCCCACTTGGGACTAGCGGGAGGGGGGCTACCTACGAGCAGTACTTC. Protein: CASSQGGPLGTSGRGATYEQYF.

V and J are TRBV4-1 and TRBJ2-5; D gene ambiguous. Germline values: CDR1 MGHRA, CDR2 YSYEKL. The CDR3 has 15 residues. V dropped 1 base and J dropped 1 base, with 10 bases sitting between them. The CDR3 loop reads CASSQVSLPQETQYF. DNA of the CDR3: TGCGCCAGCAGCCAAGTAAGCCTGCCCCAAGAGACCCAGTACTTC.

CDR3 nucleotide sequence: TGTGCCACCGAGGGGACTAGCGGGACGAATAGGAGCTCCTACAATGAGCAGTTCTTC. It yields the protein CATEGTSGTNRSSYNEQFF. This chain joins TRBV5-4 and TRBJ2-1; 13 nucleotides agree with TRBD2. The germline gives CDR1 SGHNT, CDR2 YYREEE (reference sequence). The CDR3 has 19 amino acids. The junction had 15 bases not matched to a gene; V was cut back by 9 bases and J by 0 bases.

This chain links TRBV7-9 with TRBJ2-7; 15 nucleotides match TRBD2. Germline lookup yields CDR1 SEHNR and CDR2 FQNEAQ (reference sequence). Germline trimming cut 5 bases from V and 3 bases from J; bases unmatched to any gene: 8. CDR3 length: 17 residues. CDR3 protein: CASSPPGLAGGFYEQYF. DNA for the CDR3: TGTGCCAGCAGCCCTCCGGGACTAGCGGGAGGATTCTACGAGCAGTACTTC. Complete variable domain (other parts from reference TRBV7-9 and TRBJ2-7): DTGVSQNPRHKITKRGQNVTFRCDPISEHNRLYWYRQTLGQGPEFLTYFQNEAQLEKSRLLSDRFSAERPKGSFSTLEIQRTEQGDSAMYLCASSPPGLAGGFYEQYFGPGTRLTVT.

The V and J genes are TRBV4-1 and TRBJ2-1; TRBD2 is a possible D gene (6 bases). Germline V gene lookup returns CDR1 MGHRA and CDR2 YSYEKL. The V gene lost 3 bases and the J gene lost 0 bases, with 18 bases spanning the gap. The CDR3 is made up of 18 amino acids. CDR3 DNA: TGCGCCAGCAGCCACCCCACCCAGCGGGTGAGCTCCTACAATGAGCAGTTCTTC. Translated, it gives CASSHPTQRVSSYNEQFF.

The CDR3 DNA follows: TGTGCCAGCAGCCCCCTAGGTGGGGCGAATTCACCCCTCCACTTT. Protein product: CASSPLGGANSPLHF. The chain links TRBV5-6 to TRBJ1-6, with D perhaps matching TRBD1 (5 bases). Germline loops: CDR1 SGHDT, CDR2 YYEEEE. The V end was cut by 4 bases, the J end by 7 bases, with 15 bases between. The CDR3 extends over 15 amino acids.

In this sample, this clone turned up a few times. The chain has TRBV30 and TRBJ2-7; D is unclear. With 0 bases removed from V and 0 bases from J, the gap between germline ends came to 15 bases. The CDR3 is made up of 16 amino acids. Germline loops: CDR1 GTSNPN, CDR2 SVGIG (reference sequence). The CDR3 protein is CAWSVWRPSRSYEQYF. Written as DNA, the CDR3 is TGTGCCTGGAGTGTATGGCGGCCATCACGCTCCTACGAGCAGTACTTC. The whole variable domain, filled in from reference TRBV30 and TRBJ2-7, reads SQTIHQWPATLVQPVGSPLSLECTVEGTSNPNLYWYRQAAGRGLQLLFYSVGIGQISSEVPQNLSASRPQDRQFILSSKKLLLSDSGFYLCAWSVWRPSRSYEQYFGPGTRLTVT.